The 18 T cell receptor beta chains listed next were all sequenced from one sample in a study of shared clonotypes between healthy human individuals. The protocol was immunoSEQ multiplex PCR, while the TCRdb copy is restricted to in-frame clones and leaves out a portion. The table lists 1.6 million or so clones, about 96% of them singletons. Input material: naive CD4+ T cells sorted from blood. Subset meaning: CD45RA+ positively selected. The source is a man in his thirties or forties in good health.

This chain uses TRBV15 with TRBJ2-1, with 10 bases that match TRBD1. Germline V gives CDR1 LNHNV, CDR2 YYDKDF (reference sequence). CDR3 size: 15 residues. V was pared by 8 bases and J by 9 bases, with 13 bases of the junction left unmatched. Written as DNA, the CDR3 is TGTGCCACCGGGACAGGGGCCAGCCTTGGCGGTGAGCAGTTCTTC. Its translation: CATGTGASLGGEQFF.

Here the CDR3 reads CASTKSGPDTQYF. The CDR3 region has the DNA TGTGCCAGCACAAAATCGGGCCCAGATACGCAGTATTTT. V and J are TRBV28 and TRBJ2-3; no clear D. This CDR3 contains 13 residues. Looked up from germline, CDR1 is MDHEN and CDR2 is SYDVKM. V was clipped by 7 bases and J by 4 bases, with 12 bases between them.

The rearrangement uses TRBV7-7 and TRBJ2-5; D remains ambiguous. The V gene's germline CDR1 is SSHAT and CDR2 FNYEAQ (reference sequence). CDR3 size: 14 residues. The V end was cut by 1 base, the J end by 5 bases, with 11 bases between. The CDR3 DNA reads as TGTGCCAGCAGCTTAGGGGCCCACAAGGAGACCCAGTACTTC. This gives the protein CASSLGAHKETQYF.

J is TRBJ1-2 and V is TRBV6-5, with 7 bases identical to TRBD1. Germline trimming cut 5 bases from V and 4 bases from J; bases unmatched to any gene: 7. Germline CDR1 and CDR2: MNHEY and SVGAGI. The CDR3 runs to 14 residues. The CDR3: CASSPGQAIYGYTF. The CDR3 DNA reads as TGTGCCAGCAGTCCAGGACAGGCGATCTATGGCTACACCTTC.

The chain uses TRBV28 and TRBJ1-5; perhaps TRBD1 as D (5 bases). Germline-derived CDR1 and CDR2 are MDHEN and SYDVKM. V lost 6 bases to trimming and J lost 0 bases, with 12 bases between them. The CDR3 is made up of 15 amino acids. The CDR3 region has the DNA TGTGCCAGCAGAGACAGACCCTATAGCAATCAGCCCCAGCATTTT. It encodes CASRDRPYSNQPQHF.

The chain has TRBV18 and TRBJ1-3, with D unclear. From germline, CDR1 is KGHSH and CDR2 LQKENI. The CDR3 consists of 15 residues. The V end was cut by 3 bases, the J end by 0 bases, with 9 bases between. CDR3 sequence: CASSPSQSSGNTIYF. In nucleotides, the CDR3 is TGTGCCAGCTCACCGAGTCAAAGCTCTGGAAACACCATATATTTT.

The chain links TRBV5-4 to TRBJ2-5, with D possibly being TRBD2 (5 bases). The V end was cut by 2 bases, the J end by 4 bases, with 12 bases between. Germline assignment: CDR1 SGHNT and CDR2 YYREEE (reference sequence). The CDR3 spans 14 residues. CDR3 DNA sequence: TGTGCCAGCAGCTTCGGGATCGGGCGAGAGACCCAGTACTTC. Translation gives CASSFGIGRETQYF.

V gene TRBV7-3 combines with J gene TRBJ2-3, with TRBD2 matching 12 bases. The germline CDR1 and CDR2 sequences are SGHTA and FQGTGA. The CDR3 runs to 15 residues. V lost 4 bases and J lost 6; bases outside the gene matches: 5. The CDR3 reads CASSSGLAGYDTQYF. The CDR3 DNA sequence: TGTGCCAGCAGCTCCGGACTAGCGGGGTACGATACGCAGTATTTT.

The J gene is TRBJ2-3, the V gene TRBV5-1; D not resolved. CDR1 and CDR2 (germline): SGHRS, YFSETQ. The germline V and J ends were trimmed by 4 bases and 8 bases, with 14 bases remaining between them. This CDR3 contains 13 residues. The CDR3 nucleotides are TGCGCCAGCAGCACCGAACAGTACTCTACGCAGTATTTT. Amino acid sequence: CASSTEQYSTQYF.

The chain combines TRBV12-5 with TRBJ2-2, with 9 bases fitting TRBD2. Trimming took 0 bases from V and 3 from J; bases not matched to a gene: 14. This CDR3 comprises 20 residues. The germline gives CDR1 LGHNT, CDR2 FRNRAP. CDR3 nucleotide sequence: TGTGCTAGTGGTTTGGTAACCTATAGCGGGAGTGTAATTTACACCGGGGAGCTGTTTTTT. This gives the protein CASGLVTYSGSVIYTGELFF.

The CDR3: CASSDRDSSYNEQFF. The CDR3 nucleotides read TGCGCCAGCAGCGATAGGGACTCTTCCTACAATGAGCAGTTCTTC. This chain joins TRBV5-1 and TRBJ2-1, with D possibly matching TRBD2 (6 bases). CDR1 and CDR2 from the germline V gene are SGHRS and YFSETQ. The CDR3 runs 15 residues. V dropped 4 bases and J dropped 1 base, with 12 bases sitting between them.

The chain carries TRBV2 and TRBJ1-4; D uncertain. The CDR3 sequence is 13 residues long. The V end was cut by 5 bases, the J end by 0 bases, with 4 bases between. The germline CDR1 and CDR2 sequences are SNHLY and FYNNEI. CDR3 in DNA: TGTGCCAGCAGTTACGCAACTAATGAAAAACTGTTTTTT. Residues: CASSYATNEKLFF. Full variable domain (rest looked up from reference TRBV2 and TRBJ1-4): EPEVTQTPSHQVTQMGQEVILRCVPISNHLYFYWYRQILGQKVEFLVSFYNNEISEKSEIFDDQFSVERPDGSNFTLKIRSTKLEDSAMYFCASSYATNEKLFFGSGTQLSVL.

Points on this clone: The junction departs from the called germline gene at one end, perhaps through a read error. The chain carries TRBV7-7 and TRBJ2-7; D unresolved. This CDR3 comprises 14 residues. CDR1 and CDR2 (germline): SSHAT, FNYEAQ (reference sequence). DNA of the CDR3: TGTGCTAGCAGCCAGATGGACGGTGACTACGAGCAGTACTTC. This gives the protein CASSQMDGDYEQYF.

The chain couples TRBV28 to TRBJ1-5; D is undetermined. Germline V gene data show CDR1 as MDHEN and CDR2 as SYDVKM. This CDR3 has 14 amino acids. Trimming stripped 6 bases from V and 3 bases from J, with 12 bases between. The DNA for the CDR3 is TGTGCCAGCAGCTCCGGGTCGATCAATCAGCCCCAGCATTTT. Its protein is CASSSGSINQPQHF. The entire variable domain, with the rest obtained from reference TRBV28 and TRBJ1-5, is as follows: DVKVTQSSRYLVKRTGEKVFLECVQDMDHENMFWYRQDPGLGLRLIYFSYDVKMKEKGDIPEGYSVSREKKERFSLILESASTNQTSMYLCASSSGSINQPQHFGDGTRLSIL.

The chain uses TRBV30 and TRBJ2-1, with 9 nucleotides matching TRBD1. This CDR3 spans 13 amino acids. Germline CDR1 is GTSNPN and CDR2 is SVGIG (reference sequence). V shed 8 bases, J shed 10 bases, and the junction held 12 bases outside the gene matches. The CDR3 here is CAGNRDRVFEQFF. The CDR3 coding sequence is TGTGCCGGAAACCGGGACAGGGTCTTCGAGCAGTTCTTC.

This chain joins TRBV5-8 and TRBJ1-1; D unclear. The germline CDR1 and CDR2 sequences are SGHTS and YDEGEE. CDR3 size: 16 residues. The V gene lost 0 bases and the J gene lost 1 base, with 13 bases spanning the gap. The CDR3 region has the DNA TGTGCCAGCAGCTTGGCCGTCTTTGGAAAGAACACTGAAGCTTTCTTT. Translated, it gives CASSLAVFGKNTEAFF. Filled out from reference TRBV5-8 and TRBJ1-1, the complete variable domain reads EAGVTQSPTHLIKTRGQQATLRCSPISGHTSVYWYQQALGLGLQFLLWYDEGEERNRGNFPPRFSGRQFPNYSSELNVNALELEDSALYLCASSLAVFGKNTEAFFGQGTRLTVV.

The V call is TRBV28, the J call TRBJ2-6, with a possible D match to TRBD2 (5 bases). This CDR3 contains 14 residues. The germline V gene has CDR1 MDHEN and CDR2 SYDVKM. The ends were cut back, 6 bases at V and 0 bases at J, with 6 bases in the middle. The CDR3 loop reads CASREVSGANVLTF. CDR3 DNA sequence: TGTGCCAGCAGGGAGGTCTCTGGGGCCAACGTCCTGACTTTC.

With regard to this clone: Other DNA sequences in the sample encode the same CDR3. V is TRBV9 and J is TRBJ2-1; TRBD2 matches 10 bases. The V gene end was trimmed by 3 bases and the J gene end by 2 bases; junction bases not matched to a gene: 2. Germline lookup yields CDR1 SGDLS and CDR2 YYNGEE. CDR3 length: 15 amino acids. CDR3 in amino acids: CASSASGRAYNEQFF. The CDR3 DNA follows: TGTGCCAGCAGCGCCAGCGGGAGGGCCTACAATGAGCAGTTCTTC.